One T cell receptor (beta chain) is described in this entry. What it binds is not known. A TCRbeta library incorporating unique molecular identifiers was prepared. One entry per CDR3 protein results from TCRdb running MiXCR on the PCR reads. The sample yields about a million distinct CDR3 sequences, about 31% seen once. The data belong to a study of T-cell reconstitution after alpha-beta-depleted transplantation in children. Study results and limitations: Expanded graft clones numbering several hundred reportedly gave rise to alpha-beta T cells about two months after transplant. TCRbeta diversity was high at day 60 in some patients (a result of surviving recipient T cells and thymic progenitors).

The V gene's germline CDR1 is SEHNR and CDR2 FQNEAQ (reference sequence). The CDR3 runs to 14 residues. The ends were cut back, 4 bases at V and 10 bases at J, with 19 bases in the middle. This TCR derives from a boy under two years old who had a stem cell transplant for SCID, so the T cells may come from the graft donor. The source material was PBMCs, mostly from graft donor cells, sampled 360 days after TCRalphabeta/CD19-depleted stem cell transplant. V gene TRBV7-9 combines with J gene TRBJ1-1; D may be TRBD1 (5 bases). CDR3: CASSSGTYPHGAFF. The CDR3, as DNA: TGTGCCAGCAGCTCGGGGACGTACCCCCATGGAGCTTTCTTT.